A single sample gave rise to the 22 T cell receptor beta chains below, sequenced in a study of response to subunit inactivated influenza vaccine. MiXCR, applied by TCRdb to the RT-PCR reads, yields one record per CDR3 protein. The repertoire consists of 500,000 to 600,000 distinct CDR3 sequences, with 10% to 15% occurring once and the leading ten covering around 12%. Sequenced here: PBMCs from blood, sampled about 40 days after vaccination. All receptors come from a man aged 45-65 years who received an inactivated influenza vaccine.

Ten or more counts support this clonotype. The rearrangement joins TRBV27 to TRBJ2-1; 9 bases are shared with TRBD2. Germline V gene lookup returns CDR1 MNHEY and CDR2 SMNVEV (reference sequence). The CDR3 covers 15 residues. The V gene end was trimmed by 3 bases and the J gene end by 6 bases; junction bases not matched to a gene: 6. CDR3 residues: CASSLFAGGRNEQFF. For the CDR3, the DNA is TGTGCCAGCAGTTTGTTCGCGGGAGGGCGCAATGAGCAGTTCTTC.

V gene TRBV28 combines with J gene TRBJ1-5, with D unclear. Germline V lookup: CDR1 MDHEN, CDR2 SYDVKM. Trimming shortened V by 5 bases and J by 13 bases, and 24 bases separated the two germline ends. This CDR3 is built from 15 residues. CDR3 loop: CASSLGRSIGEAQHF. Here the CDR3 DNA reads TGTGCCAGCAGTCTGGGCCGATCAATCGGAGAAGCGCAGCATTTT.

This clonotype was detected a few times. The chain recombines TRBV15 with TRBJ2-2, with TRBD1 as a possible D gene (6 bases). The CDR3 is made up of 13 amino acids. The germline gives CDR1 LNHNV, CDR2 YYDKDF (reference sequence). Trimming took 8 bases from V and 2 from J, leaving 9 bases between them. The CDR3 loop reads CATEGDNTGELFF. The CDR3, as DNA: TGTGCCACCGAGGGGGATAACACCGGGGAGCTGTTTTTT.

This clonotype was seen more than once but under ten times. This chain joins TRBV3-1 and TRBJ2-1, with 10 bases matching TRBD1. In germline, CDR1 is LGHDT, CDR2 YNNKEL (reference sequence). The CDR3 consists of 16 residues. Trimming cost V 3 bases and J 6 bases; bases outside gene matches: 8. CDR3 nucleotides: TGTGCCAGCAGCCAGGACCGGGACAGGGGTACCAATGAGCAGTTCTTC. Its translation: CASSQDRDRGTNEQFF.

The chain uses TRBV20-1 and TRBJ1-1, with D maybe TRBD1 (5 bases). This CDR3 spans 12 amino acids. V dropped 6 bases and J dropped 3 bases, with 11 bases sitting between them. Germline-derived CDR1 and CDR2 are DFQATT and SNEGSKA (reference sequence). The CDR3 nucleotides read TGCAGTGCCAGGGCGTTGGACACTGAAGCTTTCTTT. Its translation is CSARALDTEAFF.

The rearrangement uses TRBV3-1 and TRBJ1-6; 9 nucleotides align to TRBD1. Germline V gene lookup returns CDR1 LGHDT and CDR2 YNNKEL (reference sequence). The CDR3 sequence is 15 residues long. The V gene end was trimmed by 4 bases and the J gene end by 7 bases; junction bases not matched to a gene: 5. The CDR3 DNA follows: TGTGCCAGCAGCCCTCACAGGGGGCTGAATTCACCCCTCCACTTT. Translation gives CASSPHRGLNSPLHF. The whole variable domain, filled in from reference TRBV3-1 and TRBJ1-6, reads DTAVSQTPKYLVTQMGNDKSIKCEQNLGHDTMYWYKQDSKKFLKIMFSYNNKELIINETVPNRFSPKSPDKAHLNLHINSLELGDSAVYFCASSPHRGLNSPLHFGNGTRLTVT.

This clonotype was observed many times. The chain couples TRBV20-1 to TRBJ2-2; 7 nucleotides match TRBD1. V shed 0 bases, J shed 2 bases, and the junction held 3 bases outside the gene matches. Germline V gene data show CDR1 as DFQATT and CDR2 as SNEGSKA (reference sequence). The CDR3 is 15 residues long. CDR3 region: CSARDGDRNTGELFF. The CDR3 DNA reads TGCAGTGCTAGAGATGGGGACAGAAACACCGGGGAGCTGTTTTTT.

Ten or more counts support this clonotype. This chain joins TRBV5-1 and TRBJ2-1; D possibly corresponds to TRBD2 (6 bases). Germline lookup yields CDR1 SGHRS and CDR2 YFSETQ. The CDR3 has 15 residues. V dropped 0 bases and J dropped 4 bases, with 11 bases sitting between them. CDR3 coding DNA: TGCGCCAGCAGCTTGGGCGGGGCAGGGTACAATGAGCAGTTCTTC. It yields the protein CASSLGGAGYNEQFF.

The CDR3 DNA sequence: TGTGCCAGCAGGGGGGGGGACAGGGTGTACAATGAGCAGTTCTTC. It specifies CASRGGDRVYNEQFF. The chain employs TRBV6-2 or TRBV6-3 and TRBJ2-1, with 9 bases lining up with TRBD1. V was pared by 6 bases and J by 4 bases, with 7 bases of the junction left unmatched. Per the germline V gene, CDR1 is MNHEY and CDR2 is SVGEGT. This CDR3 comprises 15 residues.

CDR3 nucleotides: TGCAGTGCCCCGAGAGGTCTGAACACCGGGGAGCTGTTTTTT. Encoded protein: CSAPRGLNTGELFF. The genes are TRBV20-1 and TRBJ2-2; D ambiguous. The germline V gene encodes CDR1 DFQATT and CDR2 SNEGSKA (reference sequence). This CDR3 contains 14 residues. Trimming removed 6 bases at V and 1 base at J, with 12 bases between.

This clonotype occurred a few times. The chain carries TRBV6-2 or TRBV6-3 and TRBJ1-2; the D gene is possibly TRBD1 (5 bases). The germline V gene encodes CDR1 MNHEY and CDR2 SVGEGT. Trimming cost V 6 bases and J 7 bases, with 15 bases left between them. The CDR3 has 13 amino acids. CDR3 DNA sequence: TGTGCCAGCAGCCCCCGGGGCAGCTCTGGCTACACCTTC. It translates to CASSPRGSSGYTF.

This clonotype was counted a few times. This chain links TRBV3-1 with TRBJ2-1; the match to TRBD2 covers 7 bases. Germline CDR1 and CDR2: LGHDT and YNNKEL (reference sequence). This CDR3 is built from 14 residues. Trimming took 4 bases from V and 10 from J; bases not matched to a gene: 10. This CDR3 is CASSPPEGGGEQFF. The CDR3 DNA sequence: TGTGCCAGCAGCCCTCCGGAGGGCGGGGGAGAGCAGTTCTTC.

The J gene is TRBJ2-7, the V gene TRBV4-1, with D maybe TRBD1 (6 bases). The germline V and J ends were trimmed by 4 bases and 2 bases, with 15 bases remaining between them. Germline CDR1 reads MGHRA; CDR2 reads YSYEKL. The length of the CDR3 is 15 residues. The CDR3 region has the DNA TGCGCCAGCAGCCCCCGACTTGACAGGACCTACGAGCAGTACTTC. As protein: CASSPRLDRTYEQYF.

V gene TRBV2 combines with J gene TRBJ1-4; D not resolved. The CDR3 is 11 amino acids. V lost 5 bases, J lost 7 bases, and 5 bases lay in between. Germline V gives CDR1 SNHLY, CDR2 FYNNEI. CDR3 protein: CASSQIEKLFF. The DNA for the CDR3 is TGTGCCAGCAGTCAGATTGAAAAACTGTTTTTT.

The rearrangement joins TRBV11-2 to TRBJ2-2; 7 bases are a match to TRBD1. The CDR3 is 16 amino acids. With V trimmed by 3 bases and J by 4 bases, 8 bases remained unmatched. Germline values: CDR1 SGHAT, CDR2 FQNNGV. The DNA of the CDR3 is TGTGCCAGCAGCTTGACAGGGTCTAAGGCCACCGGGGAGCTGTTTTTT. It specifies CASSLTGSKATGELFF.

This clonotype was seen only a few times. This chain uses TRBV6-2 or TRBV6-3 with TRBJ1-1, with D hard to call. The CDR3 is 14 residues long. V was shortened by 0 bases and J by 1 base, with 6 bases between the two germline ends. CDR1 and CDR2 (germline): MNHEY, SVGEGT. CDR3 region: CASSYSMENTEAFF. CDR3 DNA sequence: TGTGCCAGCAGTTACTCGATGGAGAACACTGAAGCTTTCTTT.

This clonotype has just a few counts. The rearrangement uses TRBV12-3 or TRBV12-4 and TRBJ1-2; no reliable D call. V lost 3 bases and J 4 bases, leaving 12 bases between the germline ends. This CDR3 contains 14 residues. This CDR3 is CASSLGRLSYGYTF. As DNA, the CDR3 is TGTGCCAGCAGTTTGGGTCGCCTAAGCTATGGCTACACCTTC.

This clonotype showed up many times. The rearrangement uses TRBV10-3 and TRBJ2-7, with 9 bases matching TRBD1. Per the germline V gene, CDR1 is ENHRY and CDR2 is SYGVKD. The CDR3 has 15 residues. V gave up 6 bases and J gave up 5 bases; unmatched junction bases: 11. The CDR3 coding sequence is TGTGCCATCAGCGACCGGGACAGGGCGTACAACGAGCAGTACTTC. This sequence encodes CAISDRDRAYNEQYF.

This clonotype was counted at least ten times. The gene calls are TRBV2 and TRBJ2-1; 8 bases match TRBD2. The CDR3 extends over 19 amino acids. CDR1 SNHLY and CDR2 FYNNEI come from the germline V gene. The CDR3 spells CTICFGPVGGRIPYNEQFF. The DNA for the CDR3 is TGTACCATCTGTTTCGGGCCTGTCGGCGGGAGGATACCCTACAATGAGCAGTTCTTC.

This clonotype came up a few times. J is TRBJ2-4 and V is TRBV4-3; TRBD1 might be the D (6 bases). V shed 4 bases and J shed 6 bases, with 16 bases lying between them. This CDR3 contains 15 residues. Per germline, CDR1 LGHNA and CDR2 YSLEER. CDR3 sequence reads: CASSRDRMGGNIQYF. Written as DNA, the CDR3 is TGCGCCAGCAGCCGAGACAGGATGGGTGGAAACATTCAGTACTTC.

This clonotype was counted a few times. V and J are TRBV12-3 or TRBV12-4 and TRBJ1-5; D is ambiguous. This CDR3 has 16 amino acids. Trimming pared 3 bases from V and 1 base from J, leaving 13 bases between. The CDR3 protein is CASSFRKPGSNQPQHF. CDR3 DNA sequence: TGTGCCAGCAGTTTCCGGAAACCTGGGAGCAATCAGCCCCAGCATTTT.

This clonotype has only a few counts. The chain links TRBV7-9 to TRBJ2-1, with D unresolved. The V gene's germline CDR1 is SEHNR and CDR2 FQNEAQ (reference sequence). V dropped 0 bases and J dropped 3 bases, with 9 bases sitting between them. The CDR3 extends over 15 amino acids. The CDR3 bases are TGTGCCAGCAGCTTAGCAGGGATCGACTACAATGAGCAGTTCTTC. Translating gives CASSLAGIDYNEQFF.